This T cell receptor (beta chain) was identified in a study of blood T cell repertoires in COVID-19. Study context: The analysed material was cDNA or gDNA that came from T cells, B-cell-depleted T cells, or PBMCs.

The data were produced by immunoSEQ multiplex PCR, yet TCRdb's version contains in-frame clones alone and is incomplete. The sample shows about 280,000 clones, 75% to 85% of them seen only once. Germline assignment: CDR1 SGHVS and CDR2 FQNEAQ. The CDR3 consists of 17 residues. V lost 5 bases and J lost 5; bases outside the gene matches: 9. The origin of this receptor is a man aged 50 to 60 with active or convalescent COVID-19. Sequencing was done on a sample of peripheral blood. This chain joins TRBV7-8 and TRBJ2-5; TRBD2 matches 15 bases. The DNA of the CDR3 is TGTGCCAGCAGCGGGAGGACTAGCGGGAGGGCCAGGGAGACCCAGTACTTC. It is translated as CASSGRTSGRARETQYF.